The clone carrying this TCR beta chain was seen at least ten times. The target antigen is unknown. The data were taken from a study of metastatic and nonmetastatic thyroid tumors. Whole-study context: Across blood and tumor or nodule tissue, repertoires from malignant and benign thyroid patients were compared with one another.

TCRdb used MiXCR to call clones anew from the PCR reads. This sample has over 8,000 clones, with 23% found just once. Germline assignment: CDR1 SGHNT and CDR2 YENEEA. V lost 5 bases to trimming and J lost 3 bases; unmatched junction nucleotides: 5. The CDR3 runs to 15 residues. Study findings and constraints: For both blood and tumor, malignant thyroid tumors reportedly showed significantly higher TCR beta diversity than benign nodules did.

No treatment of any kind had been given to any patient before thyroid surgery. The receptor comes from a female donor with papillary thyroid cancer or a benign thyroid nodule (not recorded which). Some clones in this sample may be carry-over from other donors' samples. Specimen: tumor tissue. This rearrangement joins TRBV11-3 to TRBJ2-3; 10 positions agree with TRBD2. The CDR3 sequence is CASSMSGRETDTQYF. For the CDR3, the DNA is TGTGCCAGCAGCATGAGCGGGAGGGAAACAGATACGCAGTATTTT.